Listed below are T cell receptor beta chains from one sample, sequenced in a study of OX40 agonist ivuxolimab in advanced cancers. Sequenced by immunoSEQ multiplex PCR; TCRdb stores in-frame clones only, minus some. The sample includes about 32,000 clones, less than 90% of them seen just once. Sequences were derived from CD4+ or CD8+ T cells sorted from blood, sampled in a trial of the OX40 agonist ivuxolimab. These TCRs come from an adult with an advanced solid tumor such as melanoma, head and neck, liver or kidney cancer. Each CDR3 is given with its conserved first and last residue. The D gene is left open where the match is weak. Clone sizes are given selectively: once, few, many, or a class where the clone is expanded.

clone_size	v_call	cdr3_length	d_call	j_call	cdr3_aa	cdr3_nt
once	TRBV11-2	16	.	TRBJ2-3	CASSPTESGFTDTQYF	TGTGCCAGCAGCCCCACCGAGTCAGGGTTTACAGATACGCAGTATTTT
once	TRBV11-2	11	.	TRBJ1-1	CASSLLSEAFF	TGTGCCAGCAGCTTGCTCTCTGAAGCTTTCTTT
.	TRBV29-1	14	TRBD1	TRBJ2-1	CSVGDRARGNEQFF	TGCAGCGTTGGGGACAGGGCGAGAGGAAATGAGCAGTTCTTC
.	TRBV19	14	.	TRBJ1-2	CASSMGSGNYGYTF	TGTGCCAGTAGTATGGGGTCGGGTAACTATGGCTACACCTTC
.	TRBV27	14	.	TRBJ1-2	CASSSPLRELGYTF	TGTGCCAGCAGTTCCCCCCTCAGGGAGCTTGGCTACACCTTC
.	TRBV19	19	TRBD2	TRBJ2-5	CASSTYSGRAADSRGTQYF	TGTGCCAGTAGTACCTATAGCGGGAGGGCCGCAGACTCAAGAGGGACCCAGTACTTC
few	TRBV5-1	13	.	TRBJ2-7	CASSLGGDYEQYF	TGCGCCAGCAGCTTGGGAGGGGACTACGAGCAGTACTTC
.	TRBV9	17	.	TRBJ2-2	CASSVSVAGRNTGELFF	TGTGCCAGCAGCGTATCTGTTGCCGGGAGAAACACCGGGGAGCTGTTTTTT
once	TRBV2	15	TRBD1	TRBJ2-1	CASSETGAVYNEQFF	TGTGCCAGCAGTGAAACAGGGGCGGTATACAATGAGCAGTTCTTC
.	TRBV7-2	15	.	TRBJ2-1	CASSLGPGPNNEQFF	TGTGCCAGCAGCTTAGGGCCGGGCCCGAACAATGAGCAGTTCTTC
.	TRBV19	18	.	TRBJ2-6	CASSYRSTSQSRANVLTF	TGTGCCAGTAGTTATCGTTCGACATCACAAAGTCGGGCCAACGTCCTGACTTTC
.	TRBV27	14	.	TRBJ1-3	CASSPYSSGNTIYF	TGTGCCAGCAGTCCCTACAGCTCTGGAAACACCATATATTTT
.	TRBV10-3	14	.	TRBJ1-2	CAIKGSGERGGYTF	TGTGCCATCAAAGGCTCAGGGGAAAGAGGTGGCTACACCTTC
.	TRBV15	15	TRBD1	TRBJ1-4	CATSREDREDEKLFF	TGTGCCACCAGCAGAGAAGACAGGGAAGATGAAAAACTGTTTTTT
medium-sized	TRBV4-2	18	.	TRBJ2-1	CASSQGGASEGSYNEQFF	TGTGCCAGCAGCCAAGGGGGGGCTAGCGAGGGCTCCTACAATGAGCAGTTCTTC
.	TRBV29-1	11	.	TRBJ2-1	CSVEDYNEQFF	TGCAGCGTTGAGGACTACAATGAGCAGTTCTTC
.	TRBV7-6	15	TRBD2	TRBJ2-7	CASSLRTSGTYEQYF	TGTGCCAGCAGCTTAAGGACTAGCGGGACGTACGAGCAGTACTTC
.	TRBV27	12	.	TRBJ1-6	CASRELNSPLHF	TGTGCCAGCAGGGAGTTGAATTCACCCCTCCACTTT